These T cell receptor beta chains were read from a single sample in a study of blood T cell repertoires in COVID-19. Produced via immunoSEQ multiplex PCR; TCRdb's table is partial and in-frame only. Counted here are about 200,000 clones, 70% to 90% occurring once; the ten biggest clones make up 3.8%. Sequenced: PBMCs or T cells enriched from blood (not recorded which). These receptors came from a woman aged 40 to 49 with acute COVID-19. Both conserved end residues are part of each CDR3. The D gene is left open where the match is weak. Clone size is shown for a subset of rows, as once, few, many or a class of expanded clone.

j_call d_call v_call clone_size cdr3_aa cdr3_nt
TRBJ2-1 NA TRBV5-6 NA CASTSGTLGEQFF TGTGCCAGCACTTCCGGGACTCTGGGTGAGCAGTTCTTC
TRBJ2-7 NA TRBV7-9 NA CASSLDSLSGEQYF TGTGCCAGCAGCTTAGACTCCCTCTCGGGCGAGCAGTACTTC
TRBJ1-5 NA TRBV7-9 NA CASSLVIAGGNQPQHF TGTGCCAGCAGCTTAGTCATAGCAGGGGGCAATCAGCCCCAGCATTTT
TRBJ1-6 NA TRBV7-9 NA CASSEDRYNSPLHF TGTGCCAGCAGCGAGGACAGATATAATTCACCCCTCCACTTT
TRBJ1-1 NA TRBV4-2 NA CASSQEPTTGPWGEAFF TGTGCCAGCAGCCAAGAGCCAACTACAGGGCCCTGGGGGGAAGCTTTCTTT
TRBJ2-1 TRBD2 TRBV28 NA CASSHIMIAGGDNEQFF TGTGCCAGCAGCCACATAATGATAGCGGGAGGAGACAATGAGCAGTTCTTC
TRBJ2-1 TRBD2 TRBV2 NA CASKRTSGRGNNEQFF TGTGCCAGCAAACGTACTAGCGGGAGGGGAAACAATGAGCAGTTCTTC
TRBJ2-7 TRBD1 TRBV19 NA CASGWTRPGQGWKQYF TGTGCCAGCGGGTGGACTCGCCCGGGACAGGGCTGGAAGCAGTACTTC
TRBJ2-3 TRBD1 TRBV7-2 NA CASSRDRRTDTQYF TGTGCCAGCAGCAGGGACAGACGCACAGATACGCAGTATTTT
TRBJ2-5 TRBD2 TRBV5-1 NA CASSSGTSGPGSQETQYF TGCGCCAGCAGCTCCGGGACTAGCGGGCCCGGCTCCCAAGAGACCCAGTACTTC
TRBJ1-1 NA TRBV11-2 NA CASSMGQPTEAFF TGTGCCAGCAGCATGGGACAACCCACTGAAGCTTTCTTT
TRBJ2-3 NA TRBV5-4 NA CASSLVPQGTDTQYF TGTGCCAGCAGCTTGGTACCCCAGGGCACAGATACGCAGTATTTT
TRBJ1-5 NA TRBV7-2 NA CASSNRTISNQPQHF TGTGCCAGCAGCAATAGGACTATTAGCAATCAGCCCCAGCATTTT
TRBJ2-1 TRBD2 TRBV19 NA CASSELAGVRNEQFF TGTGCCAGTAGTGAACTAGCGGGAGTGAGGAATGAGCAGTTCTTC
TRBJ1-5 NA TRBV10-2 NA CASSGQQTTQNSNQPQHF TGCGCCAGCAGTGGACAGCAGACGACCCAGAATAGCAATCAGCCCCAGCATTTT
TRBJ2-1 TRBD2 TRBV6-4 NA CASSDSEGGRGQQWTSGRVNEQFF TGTGCCAGCAGTGACTCAGAGGGGGGCAGGGGGCAGCAATGGACTAGCGGGAGGGTAAATGAGCAGTTCTTC
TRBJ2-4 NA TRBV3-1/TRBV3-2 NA CASSQQGGKNIQYF TGTGCCAGCAGCCAACAGGGGGGCAAAAACATTCAGTACTTC
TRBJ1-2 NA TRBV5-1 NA CASSLEAASIYGYTF TGCGCCAGCAGTTTAGAAGCAGCGTCCATATATGGCTACACCTTC
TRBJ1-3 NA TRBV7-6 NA CASSLGQSGAGNTIYF TGTGCCAGCAGCTTAGGTCAGTCGGGAGCTGGAAACACCATATATTTT
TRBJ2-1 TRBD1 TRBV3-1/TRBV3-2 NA CASSSHSTGEQFF TGTGCCAGCAGTTCCCATTCGACAGGGGAGCAGTTCTTC
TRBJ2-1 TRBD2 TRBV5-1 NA CASSLASGRNEQFF TGCGCCAGCAGCTTGGCTAGCGGGAGAAATGAGCAGTTCTTC
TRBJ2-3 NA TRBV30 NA CAWSVRGRSADTQYF TGTGCCTGGAGTGTTCGAGGGAGGAGTGCAGATACGCAGTATTTT
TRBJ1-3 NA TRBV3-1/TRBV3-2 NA CASSQDRRSSGNTIYF TGTGCCAGCAGCCAAGATAGACGGAGCTCTGGAAACACCATATATTTT
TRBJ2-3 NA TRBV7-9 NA CASSLVNGDTQYF TGTGCCAGCAGCTTAGTAAACGGAGATACGCAGTATTTT
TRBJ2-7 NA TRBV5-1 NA CASSLLRAGYEQYF TGCGCCAGCTCCCTTTTGAGGGCGGGCTACGAGCAGTACTTC
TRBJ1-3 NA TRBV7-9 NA CASSFHASGITGNTIYF TGTGCCAGCAGCTTTCATGCATCCGGGATCACTGGAAACACCATATATTTT
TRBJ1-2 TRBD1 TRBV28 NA CASSLGTGDPYGYTF TGTGCCAGCAGTTTAGGGACAGGGGACCCCTATGGCTACACCTTC
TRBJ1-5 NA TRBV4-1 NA CASSQGGLNNQPQHF TGCGCCAGCAGCCAAGGGGGCCTGAACAATCAGCCCCAGCATTTT
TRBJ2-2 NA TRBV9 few CASSVGRYTGELFF TGTGCCAGCAGCGTAGGGCGGTACACCGGGGAGCTGTTTTTT
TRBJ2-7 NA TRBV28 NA CASSSGGSEQYF TGTGCCAGCAGCTCAGGGGGGAGCGAGCAGTACTTC
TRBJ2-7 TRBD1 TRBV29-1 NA CSVVGTGGYEQYF TGCAGCGTTGTAGGGACAGGGGGCTACGAGCAGTACTTC
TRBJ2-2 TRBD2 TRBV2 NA CASTVGLAGTGELFF TGTGCCAGCACCGTGGGACTAGCGGGCACCGGGGAGCTGTTTTTT
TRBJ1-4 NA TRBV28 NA CASWSSPGHGEKLFF TGTGCCAGCTGGTCTTCTCCGGGACACGGTGAAAAACTGTTTTTT
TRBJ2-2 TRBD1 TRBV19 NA CASSLGTGVSTGELFF TGTGCCAGTAGTCTCGGGACAGGGGTGTCCACCGGGGAGCTGTTTTTT
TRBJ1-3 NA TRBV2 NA CASSSAGIGNTIYF TGTGCCAGCAGTTCCGCAGGGATTGGAAACACCATATATTTT
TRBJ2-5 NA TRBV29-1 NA CSAARTEETQYF TGCAGCGCGGCCCGGACAGAAGAGACCCAGTACTTC
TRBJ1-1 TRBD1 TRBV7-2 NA CASSSRDRAWNTEAFF TGTGCCAGCAGCTCCCGGGACAGGGCCTGGAACACTGAAGCTTTCTTT
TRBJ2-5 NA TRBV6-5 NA CAPRQSGQETQYF TGTGCCCCGAGGCAGTCTGGACAGGAGACCCAGTACTTC
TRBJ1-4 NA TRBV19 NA CASMRDHLGKLFF TGTGCCAGTATGCGGGATCATCTAGGAAAACTGTTTTTT
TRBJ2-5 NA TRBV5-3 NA CARSFSGQGGETQYF TGTGCCAGAAGCTTTAGCGGGCAAGGGGGAGAGACCCAGTACTTC
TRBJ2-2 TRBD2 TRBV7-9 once CASILFFPGTRSTGELFF TGTGCCAGCATCCTCTTCTTCCCCGGGACTAGATCCACCGGGGAGCTGTTTTTT
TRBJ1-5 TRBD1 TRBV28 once CASSLTGTENQPQHF TGTGCCAGCAGTTTAACCGGGACAGAGAATCAGCCCCAGCATTTT
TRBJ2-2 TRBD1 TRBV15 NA CATSRGQGVNTGELFF TGTGCCACCAGCAGAGGTCAGGGGGTCAACACCGGGGAGCTGTTTTTT
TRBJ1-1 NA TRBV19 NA CASSIVGGEAFF TGTGCCAGTAGTATAGTGGGGGGGGAAGCTTTCTTT
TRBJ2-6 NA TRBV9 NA CASSVSEVGANVLTF TGTGCCAGCAGCGTTTCGGAGGTTGGGGCCAACGTCCTGACTTTC
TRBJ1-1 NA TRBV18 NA CASSPPKGLGTEAFF TGTGCCAGCTCACCACCGAAGGGGCTGGGGACTGAAGCTTTCTTT
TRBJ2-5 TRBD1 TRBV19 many CASNSDRGAQYF TGTGCCAGTAACTCGGACAGGGGGGCCCAGTACTTC
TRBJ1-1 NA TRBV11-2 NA CASSPRLGRDGEAFF TGTGCCAGCAGCCCTCGGTTGGGGAGAGACGGTGAAGCTTTCTTT
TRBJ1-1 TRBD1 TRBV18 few CASSPTRQGRGTEAFF TGTGCCAGCTCACCCACGCGACAGGGGAGAGGCACTGAAGCTTTCTTT
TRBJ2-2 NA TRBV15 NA CATSTQGTGELFF TGTGCCACCAGCACTCAGGGGACCGGGGAGCTGTTTTTT